This T cell receptor (beta chain) was retrieved from a study of T cell responses to AZD1222 COVID-19 vaccine. General study findings and limits: Regions 160-218 and 743-854 held dominance among vaccine-associated CD4 TCRs, which spanned spike. In the spike-specific TCR repertoire, nearly half reportedly target unmutated variant regions.

In the case of this clone: Antigen specificity is unknown.

Generated by immunoSEQ multiplex PCR, the TCRdb table keeps only in-frame clones and is missing some. The sample lists about 77,000 clones; more than 85% were seen once. The CDR3 sequence is 16 residues long. The V gene end was trimmed by 5 bases and the J gene end by 9 bases; junction bases not matched to a gene: 9. Germline V gene lookup returns CDR1 MDHEN and CDR2 SYDVKM. The source material was peripheral blood, sampled 28 days after the second AZD1222 dose. The chain uses TRBV28 and TRBJ2-1; TRBD2 agrees at 14 bases. The origin of this receptor is an adult who received the AZD1222 COVID-19 vaccine. The CDR3 region has the DNA TGTGCCAGCAGTCCCGGGGGACTAGCGGGAGTGAGTGAGCAGTTCTTC. The encoded protein is CASSPGGLAGVSEQFF.